This T cell receptor (beta chain) was recovered during a study of T cells in Graves' hyperthyroidism and ophthalmopathy. In this sample, this clonotype turned up many times. Its antigen is not identified. Template material for amplifying TCR beta CDR3 regions consisted of RNA transcripts. During a first-round RT-PCR of the TCR CDR3, the HTBI primer set was used. TCRdb re-called the multiplex PCR reads through MiXCR, storing one row per CDR3 protein. Here the sample spans roughly 500,000 distinct CDR3 sequences, around 43% being singletons. Study-level points and caveats: Blood samples included most of the expanded thyroid clonotypes exceeding 0.001. In simple terms, a model built on 13 V-J features told ophthalmopathy apart from stable hyperthyroidism.

CDR3 length: 18 amino acids. Looked up from germline, CDR1 is MGHDK and CDR2 is SYGVNS. Trimming took 1 base from V and 4 from J; bases not matched to a gene: 13. The sequenced material came from peripheral blood or thyroid tissue (not recorded which). The chain has TRBV25-1 and TRBJ1-3; 7 bases are a match to TRBD1. This sequence was found in an adult woman with Graves' disease, either hyperthyroidism or ophthalmopathy (not recorded which). This CDR3 reads CASSEWTPRQGDGNTIYF. The CDR3, as DNA: TGTGCCAGCAGTGAATGGACACCCCGACAGGGTGACGGAAACACCATATATTTT.